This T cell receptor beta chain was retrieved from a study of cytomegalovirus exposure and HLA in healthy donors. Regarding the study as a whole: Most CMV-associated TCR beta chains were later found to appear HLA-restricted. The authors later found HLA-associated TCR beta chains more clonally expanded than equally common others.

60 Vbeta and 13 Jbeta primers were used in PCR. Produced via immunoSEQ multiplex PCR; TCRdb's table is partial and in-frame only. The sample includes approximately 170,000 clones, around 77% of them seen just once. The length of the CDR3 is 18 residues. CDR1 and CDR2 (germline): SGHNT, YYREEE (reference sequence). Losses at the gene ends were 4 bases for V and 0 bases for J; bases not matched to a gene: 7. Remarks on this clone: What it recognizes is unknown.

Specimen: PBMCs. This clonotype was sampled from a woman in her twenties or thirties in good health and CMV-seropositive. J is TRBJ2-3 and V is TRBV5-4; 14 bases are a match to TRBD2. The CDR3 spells CASSPGTSGGSSTDTQYF. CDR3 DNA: TGTGCCAGCAGCCCCGGGACTAGCGGGGGTTCTAGCACAGATACGCAGTATTTT.